A single sample gave rise to the 4 T cell receptor beta chains below, sequenced in a study of T cells expressing NK-cell markers. From the 5' RACE reads, TCRdb lists one entry per CDR3 protein and no DNA. This sample contains a few hundred thousand distinct CDR3 sequences. The sequenced sample consisted of blood T cells: a sorted CD56 or NKG2C T cell subset, CD4+ or CD8+ T cells, or bulk PBMC T cells (not recorded which). All receptors come from a man aged 18 to 69 in good health.

CDR3 amino acids: CASSPHRETQYF. The chain couples TRBV7-2 to TRBJ2-5. Per the germline V gene, CDR1 is SGHTA and CDR2 is FQGNSA. The CDR3 consists of 12 residues.

The gene calls are TRBV12-3 or TRBV12-4 and TRBJ2-3; the D call from TCRdb, TRBD1, cannot be confirmed without DNA. The CDR3 consists of 14 residues. The CDR3 loop reads CASSLTGAGDTQYF.

The J gene is TRBJ2-3, the V gene TRBV5-1; TCRdb's D call of TRBD1 is untestable without DNA. The CDR3 length is 14 residues. Looked up from germline, CDR1 is SGHRS and CDR2 is YFSETQ. The CDR3 sequence is CASSLGQGADTQYF.

The chain links TRBV5-1 to TRBJ1-6. Looked up from germline, CDR1 is SGHRS and CDR2 is YFSETQ. The CDR3 consists of 15 residues. CDR3 in amino acids: CASSLALGRLSPLHF. The full variable domain, rest sourced from reference TRBV5-1 and TRBJ1-6, is KAGVTQTPRYLIKTRGQQVTLSCSPISGHRSVSWYQQTPGQGLQFLFEYFSETQRNKGNFPGRFSGRQFSNSRSEMNVSTLELGDSALYLCASSLALGRLSPLHFGNGTRLTVT.